This entry features one T cell receptor beta chain sequence. This clone's antigen is unknown. No much larger clone is present one base from it, and per-base qualities are unavailable. The cohort was made up of about 610 healthy bone marrow donors. At the time of sampling, every cohort member was nominally healthy, though immune exposures that went unrecorded were likely present. The donor tested CMV seronegative and was one of the 352 seronegative cohort members. Every donor gave a peripheral blood sample, and the peripheral blood mononuclear cells from that sample were used for TCR beta sequencing. The Qiagen DNeasy Blood Extraction Kit was used to extract genomic DNA from the blood cell samples. V and J are truncated by 0 bases and 4 bases respectively, leaving an intervening sequence of 7 bases. CDR1 SGHVS and CDR2 FNYEAQ were looked up in the germline V gene. The CDR3 has 14 amino acids, counting the end cysteine and phenylalanine. Just CDR3 DNA is preserved here, 42 bases in frame from base 1.

Receptor amplification or capture employed the immunoSEQ multiplex PCR assay. For the multiplex PCR, a mixture combining 60 forward primers for TCR Vbeta segments and 13 reverse primers for TCR Jbeta segments was used. A multiplex PCR assay on genomic DNA amplified the CDR3 region of rearranged TCR beta genes. Amplified TCR beta libraries were sequenced as 87-base-pair reads on the Illumina HiSeq System. Per the source publication's procedure: A later analysis counted approximately 74 million unique TCR beta chains across the approximately 700 repertoires, and 10 million to 11 million of these chains were shared by at least two donors. To remove PCR and sequencing errors, raw reads were error-corrected and collapsed into unique sequences using a nearest-neighbor algorithm that merged closely related sequences. To assign V, D and J gene segments, CDR3 sequences were aligned to IMGT reference sequences. For a sequence to be retained, at least a six-nucleotide match to both a V gene segment and a J gene segment was required. A rearrangement was called productive if the CDR3 had no stop codons and remained in frame with V and J, and every other rearrangement was called non-productive. Following IMGT convention, CDR3 was defined as the stretch from the second conserved V-encoded cysteine to the conserved J-encoded phenylalanine. The earlier analysis of about 500 of the donors excluded sequences that lacked an unambiguous match to a single V gene segment. An earlier analysis of over 450 of the donors classified V segments as functional when productive rearrangements were above 56.7% and as segregating when the standard deviation between donors was above 5%. To diagnose cytomegalovirus status from the catalog of TCR beta chain sequences, a statistical classification framework was built. V and J gene assignment, in a later analysis, came from comparing TCR nucleotide sequences with IMGT/GENE-DB human TR gene sequences. In a later analysis, CDR3 sequences and most-parsimonious VDJ recombination scenarios were assigned using the TCRdist pipeline. A later analysis defined each TCR beta chain by its CDR3 amino acid sequence plus V-gene family, and excluded reads lacking a unique V-gene family. A later analysis removed 592 highly shared, low-generation-probability nucleotide sequences to deal with suspected cross-contamination and a sequencing artifact. For each public chain, a later analysis derived a clonal expansion index from normalized ranks of inferred template counts within each repertoire. A later analysis computed generation probabilities with a VDJ recombination model fitted to out-of-frame rearrangements, and checked the results against IGoR. In a later analysis, TCR-TCR, TCR-HLA and TCR-CMV co-occurrence was scored with hypergeometric tests, and a repertoire-size bias correction was applied to TCR pairs. To estimate false discovery rates, a later analysis permuted the HLA or CMV assignments 20 times. A later analysis grouped co-occurring TCRs with DBSCAN, adding TCRdist sequence similarity when clustering within HLA-allele-positive subsets. Repertoires with fewer than 30,000 or more than 120,000 public chains were left out of co-occurrence clustering, as were about 5 repertoires with anomalous nucleotide sharing. TCRdb's version of the immuneACCESS table is confined to in-frame rearrangements and falls short of the full clone set. An unresolved V gene accounts for under half of the shortfall where checked; the remainder is of unknown origin. V and J calls and clone size are given by that table; D and trimming were obtained from the DNA. The sample table contains fewer than 200,000 clones; only one count was recorded for around 77% of them. The ten largest account for approximately 2.5% of the sample.

These data are taken from a study of cytomegalovirus exposure and HLA in healthy donors (dated by TCRdb to 2016 to 2017). Regarding the complete study: According to an earlier analysis of a few hundred of the donors, about 170 million T cells yielded roughly 100 million unique TCR beta sequences and less than 300 Gb of sequence data. Genome-wide SNP genotypes for about 65% of the 666 donors were used in a later genetic analysis, which treated that subset as a discovery cohort. A separate validation cohort of about 110 different subjects was used in addition to the roughly 700-subject first cohort. Typing coverage varied by locus: about 620-630 donors for A, B, C, DRB1 and DQB1; roughly 510 for DQA1; about 590 for DPA1; some 470 for DPB1. Roughly 300 gigabases of sequencing data and around 85 million unique TCR sequences made up an early release that covered roughly 670 HLA-typed donors. Using immunosequencing, the study profiled T cell repertoires from about 610 subjects and related those repertoires to cytomegalovirus serostatus. In the later analysis, no new phenotypic data were used to find candidate immune exposures; instead, reliance was placed on TCR beta sequences and their occurrence across donors. An earlier analysis of some 500 of the donors used high-throughput TCR beta sequencing to judge whether each TCR beta V gene segment behaved as functional or pseudogenic. The study aimed to test whether cataloging public T cell receptors could reveal signatures of past pathogen exposure. In a later analysis, previously published TCR beta repertoires from 550 to 750 donors were re-analyzed and high-resolution HLA genotyping was added so that TCR occurrence patterns could be studied. Among under 450 genotyped donors of the cohort, an average of approximately 240,000 unique TCR beta nucleotide sequences were sequenced per donor, roughly 20% of them non-productive. Donor age, sex, ethnicity and CMV serostatus were compiled together with the repertoire data. Among the approximately 400 genotyped donors, about 83% belonged to the genetic ancestry cluster associated with self-reported Caucasian donors. HLA typing covered class I and class II loci at four-digit resolution. Roughly five DR-DQ haplotypes were handled as single units for association and clustering, since linkage in the cohort was strong. All discovery cohort repertoires had been generated on a single sequencing platform. To predict cytomegalovirus infection status, the study brought together high-throughput TCR immunosequencing, statistical association of individual TCRs with disease status, and machine learning.

General conclusions and limits of the study: According to a later analysis, parvovirus B19, influenza, CMV and Epstein-Barr virus appeared linked to several top co-occurrence clusters. The classifier was reported to diagnose cytomegalovirus status with high specificity and sensitivity in both the original cohort and the validation cohort. An association between a missense DCLRE1C variant and V-gene and J-gene trimming of TCR beta chains was found in a later genetic analysis and replicated in an independent cohort. The cohort was sequenced for TCR beta chains only, and without alpha or paired-chain data the features that could be detected were limited. Presence/absence analyses assumed roughly uniform sequencing depth across donors, an assumption that may not hold. When HLA alleles, especially DR and DQ, strongly co-occurred, TCR associations were difficult to assign to individual alleles. According to a later analysis, most CMV-associated TCR beta chains appeared to be HLA-restricted, and the HLA associations seemed to be driven largely by CMV exposure. An earlier analysis of around 600 of the donors showed that most TCR beta V segments appeared in productive rearrangements either about 87% or about 30% of the time, which broadly matched IMGT annotations. A later genetic analysis reported fewer N-insertions in productive TCRs among donors in an Asian-associated ancestry cluster than the roughly 700-donor mean. The authors suggested that the approach could potentially be extended to other disease states and immunological phenotypes. Specific HLA alleles were associated with 15,000 to 20,000 TCR beta sequences at a false discovery rate of 0.05 in a later analysis. In a later analysis, the rate of TCR association differed among HLA loci, with DRB1 alleles having the most associated TCRs and HLA-C alleles having the fewest. Because HLA typing was unavailable for some donors at each locus, only the typed subset was used in association tests. The only immune exposure information available for the cohort was CMV serostatus. Because counts were too low, fewer than 20 rarely observed V segments, including chromosome 9 orphons, were excluded from the earlier analysis of 587 of the donors. In a later analysis, HLA-associated TCR beta chains were found to be more clonally expanded and to have lower generation probabilities than equally common non-associated chains. In the study, around 160 TCR beta chains were listed as associated with cytomegalovirus. The 87-base-pair reads could not distinguish some IMGT-functional V segments, including TRBV6-2 and TRBV6-3, so those segments were excluded. A further reported finding was that TCR beta sequences accurately predicted the HLA-A and HLA-B alleles for most subjects in the first cohort. Correlated functional status among segregating V segments might be attributable to linkage disequilibrium, but an unknown experimental factor could not be ruled out. Most TCR sequences were observed very rarely across donors, whereas some public TCRs were present in many individuals. The sequencing pipeline was judged likely to have produced a cluster of highly shared sequence variants as a technical artifact. Three of the identified cytomegalovirus-associated TCR beta chains were confirmed in vitro to be specific for cytomegalovirus antigens.

The chain uses TRBV7-6 and TRBJ1-5, with the D gene not confidently named. Sequencing was done on a sample of PBMCs. The clonotype was recovered from a man aged 55 to 70 in good health and CMV-seronegative. This receptor has the CDR3 CASSLAAFNQPQHF. The nucleotide sequence reads as follows: TGTGCCAGCAGCTTAGCAGCTTTTAATCAGCCCCAGCATTTT. With the rest looked up from the reference TRBV7-6 and TRBJ1-5 genes rather than sequenced, the full variable domain is GAGVSQSPRYKVTKRGQDVALRCDPISGHVSLYWYRQALGQGPEFLTYFNYEAQQDKSGLPNDRFSAERPEGSISTLTIQRTEQRDSAMYRCASSLAAFNQPQHFGDGTRLSIL.